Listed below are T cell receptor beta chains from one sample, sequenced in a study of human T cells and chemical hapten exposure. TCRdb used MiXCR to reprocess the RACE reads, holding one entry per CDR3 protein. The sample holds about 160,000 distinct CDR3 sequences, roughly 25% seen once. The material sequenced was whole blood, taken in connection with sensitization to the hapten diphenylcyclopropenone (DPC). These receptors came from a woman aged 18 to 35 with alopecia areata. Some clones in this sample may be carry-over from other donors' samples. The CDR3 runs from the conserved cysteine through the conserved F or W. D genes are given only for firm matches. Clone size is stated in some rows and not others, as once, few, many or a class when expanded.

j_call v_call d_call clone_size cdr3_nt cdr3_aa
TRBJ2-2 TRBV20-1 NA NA TGCAGTGCAGCCGACAGGTCAGGCGGGGAGCTGTTTTTT CSAADRSGGELFF
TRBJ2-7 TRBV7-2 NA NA TGTGCCAGCAGCTCAGCCTTGGACCCGAGGGGGGAGCAGTACTTC CASSSALDPRGEQYF
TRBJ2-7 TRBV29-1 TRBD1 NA TGCAGCGAGGGGGCAGGGATTTACGAGCAGTACTTC CSEGAGIYEQYF
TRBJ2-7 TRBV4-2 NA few TGTGCCAGCAGCCAGGGGGGCACGGGTCCTAACTACGAGCAGTACTTC CASSQGGTGPNYEQYF
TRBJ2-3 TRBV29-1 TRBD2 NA TGCAGCGTTTCCAATCTAGCGGCCCACTCAGATACGCAGTATTTT CSVSNLAAHSDTQYF
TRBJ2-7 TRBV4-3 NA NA TGCGCCAGCAGCCAAGCTTCCGGGGACGAGCAGTACTTC CASSQASGDEQYF
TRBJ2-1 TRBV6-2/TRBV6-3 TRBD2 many TGTGCCAGCAGTTACTCTGGACTAGCGGGACGGAGCTCCTACAATGAGCAGTTCTTC CASSYSGLAGRSSYNEQFF
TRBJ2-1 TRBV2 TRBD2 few TGTGCCAGCAGTTTACTAGCGGGAGGGCCTGGAGAGCAGTTCTTC CASSLLAGGPGEQFF
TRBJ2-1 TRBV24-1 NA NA TGTGCCACCCAGAGTGACGGATACAATGAGCAGTTCTTC CATQSDGYNEQFF
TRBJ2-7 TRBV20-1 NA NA TGCAGTGCATACCTACAGAAAACCTACGAGCAGTACTTC CSAYLQKTYEQYF
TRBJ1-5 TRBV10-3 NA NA TGTGCCATCAGTGAGTCCTTAACGTCCCAGCATTTT CAISESLTSQHF
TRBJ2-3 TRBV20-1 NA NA TGCAGTGCTAGAGATACGAGGAAAGATACGCAGTATTTT CSARDTRKDTQYF
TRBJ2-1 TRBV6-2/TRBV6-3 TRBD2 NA TGTGCCAGCAGACAGGGACTAGCGGGGAGAGCCTACAATGAGCAGTTCTTC CASRQGLAGRAYNEQFF
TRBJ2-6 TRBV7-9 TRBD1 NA TGTGCCAGCAGCTTAAGGGGGCAGGGTTGGAGCTCTGGGGCCAACGTCCTGACTTTC CASSLRGQGWSSGANVLTF
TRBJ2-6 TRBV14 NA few TGTGCCAGCAGCCAAGATCCTCCCTCTGGGGCCAACGTCCTGACTTTC CASSQDPPSGANVLTF
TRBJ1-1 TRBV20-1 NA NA TGCAGTGCTAGATCTGGGGTGAACACTGAAGCTTTCTTT CSARSGVNTEAFF
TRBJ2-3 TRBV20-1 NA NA TGCAGTGCTAGAAGGCGTGGCGCCGAGGATCGAGATACGCAGTATTTT CSARRRGAEDRDTQYF
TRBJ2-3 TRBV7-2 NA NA TGTGCCAGCAGCTGGACGTTCACAGATACGCAGTATTTT CASSWTFTDTQYF
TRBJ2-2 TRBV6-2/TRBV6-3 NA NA TGTGCCAGCAGTTACTCGAAAGGGAACACCGGGGAGCTGTTTTTT CASSYSKGNTGELFF
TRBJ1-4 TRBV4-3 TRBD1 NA TGCGCCAGCAGCCAAGGACAGGGGGCAGAAAAACTGTTTTTT CASSQGQGAEKLFF
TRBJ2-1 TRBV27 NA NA TGTGCCAGCAGTTTCTCCCGGGCCCACAGTAATGAGCAGTTCTTC CASSFSRAHSNEQFF
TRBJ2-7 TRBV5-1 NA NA TGCGCCAGCAGACAGACTAGTTCGTTCTACGAGCAGTACTTC CASRQTSSFYEQYF
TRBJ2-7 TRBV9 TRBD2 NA TGTGCCAGCAGCGTTAGCGGGAGAAAAACGGACGAGCAGTACTTC CASSVSGRKTDEQYF
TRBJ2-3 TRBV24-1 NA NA TGTGCCACCAGTGATCGCCGCTTAAGGGATACGCAGTATTTT CATSDRRLRDTQYF
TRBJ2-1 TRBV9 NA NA TGTGCCAGCAGCGTAAGGGCAGGGGACAATGAGCAGTTCTTC CASSVRAGDNEQFF
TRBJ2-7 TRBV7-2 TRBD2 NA TGTGCCAGCAGGACTAGCGGGAACCCCTACGAGCAGTACTTC CASRTSGNPYEQYF
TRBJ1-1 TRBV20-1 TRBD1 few TGCAGTGCTAGTGAGGCGGACAGGAGTGGCACTGAAGCTTTCTTT CSASEADRSGTEAFF
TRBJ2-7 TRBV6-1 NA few TGTGCCAGCAGTGATCCAGTTAGGGCCCGCTACGAGCAGTACTTC CASSDPVRARYEQYF
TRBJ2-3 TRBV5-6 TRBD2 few TGTGCCAGCAGCCCGGGACTAGCCAACACAGATACGCAGTATTTT CASSPGLANTDTQYF
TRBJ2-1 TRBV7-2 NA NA TGTGCCAGCAGCTTAATGGCAGGGGGGTACAATGAGCAGTTCTTC CASSLMAGGYNEQFF
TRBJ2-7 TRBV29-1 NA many TGCAGCGTGGGGCGACTAGAGGCCTACGAGCAGTACTTC CSVGRLEAYEQYF
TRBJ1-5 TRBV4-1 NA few TGCGCCAGCGCTCAAGGGATACTTCAGCCCCAGCATTTT CASAQGILQPQHF
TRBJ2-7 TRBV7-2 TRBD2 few TGTGCCAGCAGCTTAGCGCGACTAGCGGGGGATAGCTACGAGCAGTACTTC CASSLARLAGDSYEQYF
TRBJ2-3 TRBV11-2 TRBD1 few TGTGCCAGCAGCCAGGGGGCTACGCAGTATTTT CASSQGATQYF
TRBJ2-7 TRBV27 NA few TGTGCCAGCTCCTTTGGGGCAGGCTCCGGCTACGAGCAGTACTTC CASSFGAGSGYEQYF
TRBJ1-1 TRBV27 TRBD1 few TGTGCCAGCTCGGGACAGGGGGCCGCTGAAGCTTTCTTT CASSGQGAAEAFF
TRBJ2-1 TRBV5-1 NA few TGCGCCAGCAGCTTGGCCTGGGGGACCTACAATGAGCAGTTCTTC CASSLAWGTYNEQFF
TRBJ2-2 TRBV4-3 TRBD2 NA TGCGCCAGCAGCCATTTTTATTTTGGGACTAGCGGCACCGGGGAGCTGTTTTTT CASSHFYFGTSGTGELFF
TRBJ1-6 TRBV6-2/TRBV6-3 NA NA TGTGCCAGCCAAGGAGTTACCCTCCACTTT CASQGVTLHF
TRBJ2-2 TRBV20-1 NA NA TGCAGTGCTAGATTGGGTCCCTGGGAGCTGTTTTTT CSARLGPWELFF
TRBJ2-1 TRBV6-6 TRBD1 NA TGTGCCAGCAGGGAACAGGGGAGTGAGCAGTTCTTC CASREQGSEQFF
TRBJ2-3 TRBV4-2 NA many TGTGCCAGCAGCCAAGGATTAGCGGGCACAGATACGCAGTATTTT CASSQGLAGTDTQYF
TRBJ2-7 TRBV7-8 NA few TGTGCCAGCAGCTTAAATCCGGGACCTTTCTACGAGCAGTACTTC CASSLNPGPFYEQYF
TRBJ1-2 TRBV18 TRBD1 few TGTGCCAGCTCGTCCCGGGACAGGGGCGGCTACACCTTC CASSSRDRGGYTF
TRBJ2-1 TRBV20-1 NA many TGCAGTGCTAGAGATTTCCAAAGCTCCTACAATGAGCAGTTCTTC CSARDFQSSYNEQFF
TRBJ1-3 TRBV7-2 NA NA TGTGCCAGCAGCTTAGTGGGGACAAGACCCATCGGAAACACCATATATTTT CASSLVGTRPIGNTIYF
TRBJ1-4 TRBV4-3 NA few TGCGCCAGCAGCCTAGCCGGGAGGAAAAATACCAATGAAAAACTGTTTTTT CASSLAGRKNTNEKLFF
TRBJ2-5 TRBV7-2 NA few TGTGCCAGCAGCCCCCTGGGGCGCCACCAAGAGACCCAGTACTTC CASSPLGRHQETQYF
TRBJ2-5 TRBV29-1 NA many TGCAGCGTTGTGTGGCGACGAGAGACCCAGTACTTC CSVVWRRETQYF
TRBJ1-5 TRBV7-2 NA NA TGTGCCAGCAGCGTAACCAATCAGCCCCAGCATTTT CASSVTNQPQHF
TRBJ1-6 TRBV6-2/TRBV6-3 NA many TGTGCCAGCACACGCAGGGCGGATTCACCCCTCCACTTT CASTRRADSPLHF